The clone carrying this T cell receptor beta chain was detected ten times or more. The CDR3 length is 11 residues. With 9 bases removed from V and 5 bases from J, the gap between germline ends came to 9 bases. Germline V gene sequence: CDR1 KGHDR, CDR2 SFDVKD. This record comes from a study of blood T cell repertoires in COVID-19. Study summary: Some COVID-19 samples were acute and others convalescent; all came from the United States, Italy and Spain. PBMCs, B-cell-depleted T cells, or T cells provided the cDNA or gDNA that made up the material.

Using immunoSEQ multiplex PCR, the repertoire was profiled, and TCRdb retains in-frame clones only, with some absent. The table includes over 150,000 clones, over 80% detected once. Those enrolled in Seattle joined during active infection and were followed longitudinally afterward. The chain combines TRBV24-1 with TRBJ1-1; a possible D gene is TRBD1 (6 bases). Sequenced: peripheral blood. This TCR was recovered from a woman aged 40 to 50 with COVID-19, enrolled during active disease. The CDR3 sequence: CATERGTEAFF. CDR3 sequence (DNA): TGTGCCACCGAAAGGGGGACTGAAGCTTTCTTT.